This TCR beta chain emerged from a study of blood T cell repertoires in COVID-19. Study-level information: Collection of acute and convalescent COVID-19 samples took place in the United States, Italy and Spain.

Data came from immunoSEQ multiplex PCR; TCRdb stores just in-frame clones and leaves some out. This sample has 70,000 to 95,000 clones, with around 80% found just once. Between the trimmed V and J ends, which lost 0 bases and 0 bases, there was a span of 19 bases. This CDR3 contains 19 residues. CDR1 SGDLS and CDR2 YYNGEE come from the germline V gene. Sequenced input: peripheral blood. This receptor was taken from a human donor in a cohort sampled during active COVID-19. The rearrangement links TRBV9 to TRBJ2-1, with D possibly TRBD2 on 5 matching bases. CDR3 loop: CASSVALDYTSSSYNEQFF. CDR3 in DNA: TGTGCCAGCAGCGTAGCCCTCGACTACACCTCGAGCTCCTACAATGAGCAGTTCTTC.